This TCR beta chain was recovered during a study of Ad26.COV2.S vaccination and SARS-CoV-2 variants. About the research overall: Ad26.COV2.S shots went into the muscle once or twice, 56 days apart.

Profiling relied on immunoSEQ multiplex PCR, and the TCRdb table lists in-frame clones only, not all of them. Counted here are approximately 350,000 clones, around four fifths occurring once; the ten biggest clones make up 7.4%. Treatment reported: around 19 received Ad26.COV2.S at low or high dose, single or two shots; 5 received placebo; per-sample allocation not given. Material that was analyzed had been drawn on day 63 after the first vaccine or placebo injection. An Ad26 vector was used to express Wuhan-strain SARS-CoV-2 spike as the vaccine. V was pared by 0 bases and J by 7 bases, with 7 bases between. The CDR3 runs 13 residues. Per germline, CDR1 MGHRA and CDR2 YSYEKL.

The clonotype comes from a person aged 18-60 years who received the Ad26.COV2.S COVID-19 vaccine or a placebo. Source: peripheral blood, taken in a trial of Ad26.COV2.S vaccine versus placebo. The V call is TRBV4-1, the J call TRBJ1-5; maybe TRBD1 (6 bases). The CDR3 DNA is TGCGCCAGCAGCCAAGACGGGGGCCAGCCCCAGCATTTT. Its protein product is CASSQDGGQPQHF.